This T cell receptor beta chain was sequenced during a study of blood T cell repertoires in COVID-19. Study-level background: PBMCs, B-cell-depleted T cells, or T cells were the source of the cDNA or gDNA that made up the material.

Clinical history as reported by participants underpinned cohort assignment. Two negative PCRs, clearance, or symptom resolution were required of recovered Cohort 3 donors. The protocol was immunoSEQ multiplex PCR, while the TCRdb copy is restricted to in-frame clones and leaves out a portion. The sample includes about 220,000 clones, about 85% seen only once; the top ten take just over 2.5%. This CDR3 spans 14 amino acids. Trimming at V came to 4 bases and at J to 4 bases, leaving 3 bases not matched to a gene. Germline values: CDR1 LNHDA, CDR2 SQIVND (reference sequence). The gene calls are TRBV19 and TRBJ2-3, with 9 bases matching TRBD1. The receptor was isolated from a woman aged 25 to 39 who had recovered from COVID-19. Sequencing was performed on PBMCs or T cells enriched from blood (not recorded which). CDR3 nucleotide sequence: TGTGCCAGTAGTACGACAGGGGGTCCAGATACGCAGTATTTT. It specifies CASSTTGGPDTQYF. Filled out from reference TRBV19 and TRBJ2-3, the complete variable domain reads DGGITQSPKYLFRKEGQNVTLSCEQNLNHDAMYWYRQDPGQGLRLIYYSQIVNDFQKGDIAEGYSVSREKKESFPLTVTSAQKNPTAFYLCASSTTGGPDTQYFGPGTRLTVL.